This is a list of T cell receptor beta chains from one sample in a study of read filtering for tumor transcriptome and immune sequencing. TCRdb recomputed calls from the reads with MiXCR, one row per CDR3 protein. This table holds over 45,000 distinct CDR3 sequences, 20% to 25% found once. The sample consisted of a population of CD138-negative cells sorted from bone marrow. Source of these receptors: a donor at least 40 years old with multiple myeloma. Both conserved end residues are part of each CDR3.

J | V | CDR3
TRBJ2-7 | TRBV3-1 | CASSSGRAGSEQYF
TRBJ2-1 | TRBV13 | CASGLTSGSGEQFF
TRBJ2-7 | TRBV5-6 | CASSRDGTSSSYEQYF
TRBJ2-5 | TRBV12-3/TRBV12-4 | CASSTGGSETQYF
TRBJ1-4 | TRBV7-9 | CASDREPNEKLFF
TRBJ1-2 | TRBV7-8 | CASTTERGQLDGYTF
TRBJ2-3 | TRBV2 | CASSSGGVLTDTQYF
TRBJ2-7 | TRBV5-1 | CASSLRPGGEQYF
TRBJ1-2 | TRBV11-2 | CASSPYQGASGYTF
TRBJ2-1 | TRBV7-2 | CASSLRPDLIYEQFF
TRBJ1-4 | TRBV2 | CASGLATNEKLFF
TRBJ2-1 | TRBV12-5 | CASGLDPAGGTYNEQFF
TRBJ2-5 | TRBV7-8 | CASSLVQGDVAWTQYF
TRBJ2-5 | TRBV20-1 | CSARVRKGLAGPLYETQYF
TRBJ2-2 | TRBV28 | CASTREGGTGELFF
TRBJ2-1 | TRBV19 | CASSTGQGGPNEQFF
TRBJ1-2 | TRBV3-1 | CASSLLDRGIGYTF
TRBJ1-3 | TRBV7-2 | CASSPGVYGNTIYF
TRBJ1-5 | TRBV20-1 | CSAGGKGNQPQHF
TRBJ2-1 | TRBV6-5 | CASSYSERGEQFF
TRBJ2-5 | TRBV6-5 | CASRHRRGSETQYF
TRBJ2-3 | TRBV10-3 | CAISPTGSSTDTQYF
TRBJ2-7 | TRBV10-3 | CAISEGSPYEQYF
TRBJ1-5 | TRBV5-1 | CASRGEVNQPQHF
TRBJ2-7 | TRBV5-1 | CASSSTGPTYEQYF
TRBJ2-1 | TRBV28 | CASRKGGLPYNEQFF
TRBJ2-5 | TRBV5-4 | CASRPGQGRLLGETQYF
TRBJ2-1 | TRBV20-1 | CSAMPGLANSPVSEQFF
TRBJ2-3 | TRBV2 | CASSPLWGGRGDTQYF
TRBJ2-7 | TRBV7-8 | CASSLNLLDYEQYF